This is a list of T cell receptor beta chains from one sample in a study of persistence of HIV-infected CD4 T cells. This table comes from immunoSEQ multiplex PCR, and its TCRdb copy is limited to in-frame clones, with some not included. This table has about 36,000 clones, about 85% appearing once. Their antigens remain unidentified. This material consisted of cultured CD4+ T cells from PBMCs, taken from a patient who received antiretroviral therapy. The receptor set was obtained from an adult with HIV. The donor label of this sample is uncertain. Each CDR3 is given with its conserved first and last residue. D genes are given only for firm matches. Clone size, where shown, is once, few, many, or a class for clones that have expanded.

V gene	clone size	D gene	J gene	CDR3 DNA	CDR3 protein
TRBV2	-	-	TRBJ1-1	TGTGCCAGCAGGGCGAAGGGAGGGGGCACTGAAGCTTTCTTT	CASRAKGGGTEAFF
TRBV27	once	TRBD1	TRBJ1-1	TGTGCCAGCAGCTTGCACAGGGGGAGCACTGAAGCTTTCTTT	CASSLHRGSTEAFF
TRBV6-5	-	-	TRBJ2-7	TGTGCCAGCAGTTACGGCCAGGGCGACTACGAGCAGTACTTC	CASSYGQGDYEQYF
TRBV19	-	TRBD1	TRBJ1-6	TGTGCCAGTAGTATTGACAGGGGAAGTTCACCCCTCCACTTT	CASSIDRGSSPLHF
TRBV9	-	-	TRBJ1-1	TGTGCCAGCAGCGGGGGAATGAACACTGAAGCTTTCTTT	CASSGGMNTEAFF
TRBV18	-	TRBD2	TRBJ2-1	TGTGCCAGCTCAAGGTCCGCGGGGGGCCGCAATGAGCAGTTCTTC	CASSRSAGGRNEQFF
TRBV19	few	TRBD1	TRBJ2-4	TGTGCCAGTAGTATGTCGGGGACAGGGAGGGAAAACATTCAGTACTTC	CASSMSGTGRENIQYF
TRBV6-5	once	TRBD1	TRBJ2-1	TGTGCCAGCAGTTACTCGACCGGACAGGGCAAGAATGAGCAGTTCTTC	CASSYSTGQGKNEQFF
TRBV7-9	-	-	TRBJ1-6	TGTGCCAGCAGCCGGCGCGAGGGTATAACTTCACCCCTCCACTTT	CASSRREGITSPLHF
TRBV6-5	few	-	TRBJ1-1	TGTGCCAGCAGTTACCTGGGGTTAAACACTGAAGCTTTCTTT	CASSYLGLNTEAFF
TRBV5-1	-	-	TRBJ2-5	TGCGCCAGCAGCTACGGACTGAACCAAGAGACCCAGTACTTC	CASSYGLNQETQYF
TRBV19	-	-	TRBJ2-1	TGTGCCAGTAGTACTAATACCAAAAAACAGGGAGAGGAGCAGTTCTTC	CASSTNTKKQGEEQFF
TRBV28	-	TRBD2	TRBJ2-1	TGTGCCAGCAGTTTATCCCCGGGACTAGCTATAAAGCAGTTCTTC	CASSLSPGLAIKQFF
TRBV10-3	-	TRBD1	TRBJ2-2	TGTGTGCCATCAATTCTGAGACAGGGGAGCCCCGGGGAGCTGTTTTTT	CVPSILRQGSPGELFF
TRBV5-1	once	TRBD2	TRBJ2-3	TGCGCCAGCAGCTTTACCGGGACTAGCGGTACAGATACGCAGTATTTT	CASSFTGTSGTDTQYF
TRBV6-5	-	-	TRBJ2-3	TGTGCCAGCAGTTCCGTCAGAGCGGACCTCACAGATACGCAGTATTTT	CASSSVRADLTDTQYF
TRBV7-3	-	-	TRBJ1-5	TGTGCCAGCAGCTTAGGCAGGGGTAGCAATCAGCCCCAGCATTTT	CASSLGRGSNQPQHF
TRBV18	-	-	TRBJ1-3	TGTGCCAGCTCACCGGGTTTTTCTGGAAACACCATATATTTT	CASSPGFSGNTIYF
TRBV5-5	-	TRBD1	TRBJ2-3	TGTGCCAGCAGCGGACAGGTCCGAGGCACAGATACGCAGTATTTT	CASSGQVRGTDTQYF
TRBV5-5	-	-	TRBJ1-1	TGTGCCAGCAGCTTGAATAGGGCCGCTGAAGCTTTCTTT	CASSLNRAAEAFF
TRBV2	-	-	TRBJ1-3	TGTGCCAGCAGTGAGGTTTCTGGAGTCCTAGACACCATATATTTT	CASSEVSGVLDTIYF
TRBV5-1	-	-	TRBJ2-1	TGCGCCAGCAGCTTATTCCTAGGGGCAGGGAGCTCCTACAATGAGCAGTTCTTC	CASSLFLGAGSSYNEQFF
TRBV5-4	-	-	TRBJ1-2	TGTGCCAGCAGCTCGGACAGAAACAACTATGGCTACACCTTC	CASSSDRNNYGYTF
TRBV4-2	-	TRBD2	TRBJ2-7	TGTGCCAGCAGCCGTAATCCAGGACTAGCGGGAGTCTACGAGCAGTACTTC	CASSRNPGLAGVYEQYF
TRBV25-1	-	-	TRBJ2-1	TGTGCCAGCAGTCAATCCGGACGGGGGGCTTCAAATGAGCAGTTCTTC	CASSQSGRGASNEQFF
TRBV7-9	once	-	TRBJ1-1	TGTGCCAGCAGCTTGGAAGGGGGAGGTGAAGCTTTCTTT	CASSLEGGGEAFF
TRBV7-3	-	-	TRBJ1-2	TGTGCCAGCAGCTTAACGCCAGGGGTTGATGGCTACACCTTC	CASSLTPGVDGYTF
TRBV9	-	-	TRBJ2-3	TGTGCCAGCAGCGACAGGGCCGGCACAGATACGCAGTATTTT	CASSDRAGTDTQYF
TRBV24-1	once	-	TRBJ2-2	TGTGCCACCAGTGATTTGCTTGGGAAGGGCGGGGAGCTGTTTTTT	CATSDLLGKGGELFF
TRBV5-4	-	TRBD2	TRBJ2-1	TGTGCCAGCAGCCCCGGACTAGCGGGGGGCCTCCGCAATGAGCAGTTCTTC	CASSPGLAGGLRNEQFF
TRBV15	-	TRBD2	TRBJ2-2	TGTGCCACCAGCAGAGTTTTGTCGCTAGCGGACACCGGGGAGCTGTTTTTT	CATSRVLSLADTGELFF
TRBV9	-	-	TRBJ1-3	TGTGCCAGCAGCGTAGGTACAGTCTCTGGAAACACCATATATTTT	CASSVGTVSGNTIYF
TRBV7-2	-	-	TRBJ1-3	TGTGCCAGCAGCCCTATACTGAGCTCTGGAAACACCATATATTTT	CASSPILSSGNTIYF
TRBV9	few	-	TRBJ1-3	TGTGCCAGCAGCGTAGAGGTCAGCTCTGGAAACACCATATATTTT	CASSVEVSSGNTIYF
TRBV5-1	-	TRBD1	TRBJ2-5	TGCGCCAGCAGCATAGGACAGGTAGCAGAGACCCAGTACTTC	CASSIGQVAETQYF
TRBV7-9	-	-	TRBJ1-4	TGTGCCAGCAGCTCCAGGGAAGGTGAAAAACTGTTTTTT	CASSSREGEKLFF